These T cell receptor beta chains were read from a single sample in a study of OX40 agonist ivuxolimab in advanced cancers. The protocol was immunoSEQ multiplex PCR, while the TCRdb copy is restricted to in-frame clones and leaves out a portion. The top ten hold roughly 0.6% of the sample, which has tens of thousands of clones, roughly 84% seen once. The material sequenced was CD4+ or CD8+ T cells sorted from blood, taken in a trial of the OX40 agonist ivuxolimab. The source is an adult with an advanced solid tumor such as melanoma, head and neck, liver or kidney cancer. Each CDR3 is given with its conserved first and last residue. Each record gives: V gene, D gene, J gene, clone size, CDR3 protein, CDR3 DNA. A D gene is named only where the DNA matches it firmly. Expanded clones get a size class; other rows say once, few or many, or leave the size out.

TRBV6-4	TRBD2	TRBJ2-7	.	CASSDSMVPDSSGSYEQYF	TGTGCCAGCAGTGACTCGATGGTCCCCGATTCTAGCGGTTCCTACGAGCAGTACTTC
TRBV2	.	TRBJ1-1	once	CATTGQLTMNTEAFF	TGTGCCACCACCGGACAGCTTACTATGAACACTGAAGCTTTCTTT
TRBV5-1	.	TRBJ2-1	.	CASRGGREQVYNEQFF	TGCGCCAGCAGGGGTGGACGGGAGCAGGTCTACAATGAGCAGTTCTTC
TRBV5-4	.	TRBJ1-6	.	CASSRPTGIRTLHF	TGTGCCAGCAGCCGCCCCACAGGCATAAGGACCCTCCACTTT
TRBV7-2	TRBD1	TRBJ1-2	.	CASSSSRDRVYGYTF	TGTGCCAGCAGCTCGTCCCGGGACAGGGTTTATGGCTACACCTTC
TRBV27	.	TRBJ1-1	.	CASGRNTEAFF	TGTGCCAGTGGCAGGAACACTGAAGCTTTCTTT
TRBV4-1	TRBD1	TRBJ2-6	.	CASSQGGPGGKSGANVLTF	TGCGCCAGCAGCCAAGGGGGGCCAGGGGGAAAGTCTGGGGCCAACGTCCTGACTTTC
TRBV5-1	.	TRBJ1-6	.	CASSPADAHSPLHF	TGCGCCAGCAGCCCGGCGGACGCGCATTCACCCCTCCACTTT
TRBV18	TRBD1	TRBJ1-3	once	CASSQPGQGSGNTIYF	TGTGCCAGCTCACAACCGGGACAGGGCTCTGGAAACACCATATATTTT
TRBV7-2	.	TRBJ1-5	.	CASRQTGTQPQHF	TGTGCCAGCAGACAGACAGGCACTCAACCCCAGCATTTT
TRBV7-2	.	TRBJ1-5	.	CASSLVGGIDQPQHF	TGTGCCAGCAGCTTAGTAGGGGGGATTGATCAGCCCCAGCATTTT
TRBV5-1	.	TRBJ2-3	.	CASSMTKATDTQYF	TGCGCCAGCAGCATGACAAAGGCCACAGATACGCAGTATTTT
TRBV6-1	TRBD1	TRBJ1-2	.	CASSESWAGGIGYTF	TGTGCCAGCAGTGAAAGCTGGGCAGGGGGCATTGGCTACACCTTC
TRBV25-1	.	TRBJ2-2	once	CASKIPGTGELFF	TGTGCCAGCAAAATCCCGGGGACCGGGGAGCTGTTTTTT
TRBV5-1	TRBD1	TRBJ2-5	.	CASSPLTGRQETQYF	TGCGCCAGCAGCCCTCTGACAGGGCGACAAGAGACCCAGTACTTC
TRBV5-4	TRBD1	TRBJ2-7	.	CASSLDRAGTGGFYEQYF	TGTGCCAGCAGCTTGGACCGAGCCGGGACAGGGGGGTTCTACGAGCAGTACTTC
TRBV7-2	.	TRBJ2-7	once	CASSLGQGGYQYF	TGTGCCAGCAGCTTAGGGCAGGGTGGATATCAGTACTTC
TRBV5-1	.	TRBJ2-3	.	CASSLAGGPMGPDTQYF	TGCGCCAGCAGCTTGGCCGGCGGCCCCATGGGGCCAGATACGCAGTATTTT
TRBV25-1	.	TRBJ2-7	.	CASSEWVRPLTEYYEQYF	TGTGCCAGCAGTGAATGGGTCCGACCGTTGACTGAGTACTACGAGCAGTACTTC
TRBV9	.	TRBJ1-5	.	CASSVVGQPSPPQHF	TGTGCCAGCAGCGTAGTAGGACAGCCCAGTCCGCCCCAGCATTTT
TRBV5-1	.	TRBJ2-5	.	CASSLGQEQETQYF	TGCGCCAGCAGCTTGGGACAGGAACAAGAGACCCAGTACTTC
TRBV29-1	.	TRBJ2-2	.	CSVYQGMNTGELFF	TGCAGCGTTTACCAGGGGATGAACACCGGGGAGCTGTTTTTT
TRBV30	.	TRBJ2-5	.	CAWALGGAETQYF	TGTGCCTGGGCCCTAGGGGGGGCAGAGACCCAGTACTTC
TRBV6-5	TRBD2	TRBJ2-7	.	CASSSTSGLVLYEQYF	TGTGCCAGCAGTTCGACTAGCGGCCTCGTTCTCTACGAGCAGTACTTC
TRBV7-8	.	TRBJ1-2	.	CASSQELRYGYTF	TGTGCCAGCAGCCAGGAACTCCGCTATGGCTACACCTTC
TRBV29-1	.	TRBJ2-1	.	CSVEDRMVDEQFF	TGCAGCGTTGAAGATCGGATGGTGGATGAGCAGTTCTTC
TRBV5-5	TRBD1	TRBJ2-6	.	CASSPGQTSGANVLTF	TGTGCCAGCAGCCCGGGACAGACCTCTGGGGCCAACGTCCTGACTTTC
TRBV6-1	TRBD1	TRBJ1-6	few	CASSDRQGENSPLHF	TGTGCCAGCAGTGACCGACAGGGCGAGAATTCACCCCTCCACTTT
TRBV6-6	.	TRBJ1-5	.	CASSLDPYSNQPQHF	TGTGCCAGCAGTCTGGACCCGTATAGCAATCAGCCCCAGCATTTT
TRBV18	.	TRBJ2-7	.	CASTLESEQYF	TGTGCCAGCACCCTGGAGTCCGAGCAGTACTTC
TRBV2	.	TRBJ1-5	few	CASIFSRGQPQHF	TGTGCCAGCATATTTTCGCGGGGGCAGCCCCAGCATTTT
TRBV7-6	TRBD1	TRBJ1-3	.	CASSPSLLDRESGNTIYF	TGTGCCAGCAGCCCATCGCTGTTGGACAGGGAATCTGGAAACACCATATATTTT
TRBV10-3	.	TRBJ1-3	.	CAISEVSGNTIYF	TGTGCCATCAGTGAGGTGTCTGGAAACACCATATATTTT
TRBV7-2	.	TRBJ2-7	.	CASRDVEPTYEQYF	TGTGCCAGCAGGGACGTGGAGCCTACCTACGAGCAGTACTTC
TRBV6-5	.	TRBJ1-1	.	CASSPGARGAFF	TGTGCCAGCAGCCCGGGGGCCCGGGGAGCTTTCTTT
TRBV6-6	.	TRBJ1-1	.	CASRLRQGRQNTEAFF	TGTGCCAGCAGACTACGGCAGGGGAGACAGAACACTGAAGCTTTCTTT
TRBV27	.	TRBJ2-1	.	CASSLLEGPISYNEQFF	TGTGCCAGCAGTTTACTTGAGGGACCGATCTCCTACAATGAGCAGTTCTTC
TRBV9	TRBD1	TRBJ2-2	.	CASSVGQGLLGTGELFF	TGTGCCAGCAGCGTCGGACAGGGTCTGTTGGGGACCGGGGAGCTGTTTTTT
TRBV5-3	TRBD1	TRBJ2-5	once	CARSSYYRGNFTQPPDRSETQYF	TGTGCCAGAAGCTCCTACTACAGGGGAAACTTTACTCAACCACCTGACCGTTCGGAGACCCAGTACTTC
TRBV27	TRBD2	TRBJ2-3	.	CASSFRSGSSTDTQYF	TGTGCCAGCAGTTTCCGGAGCGGGAGTAGCACAGATACGCAGTATTTT
TRBV6-4	.	TRBJ2-1	.	CASSSGLGYEQFF	TGTGCCAGCAGTTCAGGTTTGGGCTATGAGCAGTTCTTC
TRBV9	.	TRBJ1-1	.	CASSPTGGDTEAFF	TGTGCCAGCAGCCCCACCGGGGGGGATACTGAAGCTTTCTTT
TRBV4-2	TRBD2	TRBJ2-1	.	CASSQDQLAEFNEQFF	TGTGCCAGCAGCCAAGATCAACTAGCGGAGTTCAATGAGCAGTTCTTC
TRBV7-9	.	TRBJ1-2	.	CASSPSLSGRRVANYGYTF	TGTGCCAGCAGCCCCAGTCTTTCTGGACGGAGGGTAGCTAACTATGGCTACACCTTC
TRBV5-1	.	TRBJ2-7	once	CASSLIGQSYEQYF	TGCGCCAGCAGCTTGATCGGACAGTCCTACGAGCAGTACTTC
TRBV7-6	TRBD1	TRBJ2-1	.	CASSSRDSYNEQFF	TGTGCCAGCAGTTCCCGGGACAGCTACAATGAGCAGTTCTTC